This section outlines one T cell receptor (beta chain) sequence together with its context. The sample originates from a study of blood T cell repertoires in COVID-19. Study details: The cDNA or gDNA used as material had been derived from T cells, B-cell-depleted T cells, or PBMCs.

The study drew participants aged 18 to 89 years from roughly 25 US areas. Cohort allocation depended upon clinical history that participants reported. The ends were cut back, 6 bases at V and 8 bases at J, with 14 bases in the middle. The CDR3 contains 14 residues. In germline, CDR1 is SGHTA, CDR2 FQGNSA. As handled by the study authors: Nucleated cell counts were estimated from reference gene primer amplification. Assay: immunoSEQ multiplex PCR; the TCRdb copy retains only in-frame clones and omits some. For V, J and clone size, that table is used; D and trimming come from the DNA. The sample records roughly 180,000 clones, around four fifths being singletons.

The chain combines TRBV7-2 with TRBJ1-6, with D possibly being TRBD1 (6 bases). This clonotype originated in a woman aged 50 to 60 who had recovered from COVID-19. Sequencing was carried out using PBMCs or T cells enriched from blood (not recorded which). The CDR3 spells CASRKQGDHSPLHF. CDR3 DNA sequence: TGTGCCAGCAGGAAACAGGGAGATCATTCACCCCTCCACTTT.